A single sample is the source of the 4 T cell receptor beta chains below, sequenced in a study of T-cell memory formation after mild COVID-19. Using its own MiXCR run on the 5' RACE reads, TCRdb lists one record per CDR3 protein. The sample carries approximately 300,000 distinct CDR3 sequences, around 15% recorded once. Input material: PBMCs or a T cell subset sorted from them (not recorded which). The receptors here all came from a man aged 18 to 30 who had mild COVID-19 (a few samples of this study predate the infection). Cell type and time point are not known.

This CDR3 is CASSIFRGKLFF. CDR3 sequence (DNA): TGTGCCAGCAGCATCTTCAGGGGAAAACTGTTTTTT. This chain uses TRBV12-3 or TRBV12-4 with TRBJ1-4; D possibly corresponds to TRBD1 (6 bases). The CDR3 has 12 residues. Trimming shortened V by 6 bases and J by 10 bases, and 12 bases separated the two germline ends.

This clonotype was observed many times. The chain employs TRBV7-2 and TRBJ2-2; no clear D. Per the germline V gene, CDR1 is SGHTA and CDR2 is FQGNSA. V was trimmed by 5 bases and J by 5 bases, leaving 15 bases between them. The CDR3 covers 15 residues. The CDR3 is CASSPPPGATGELFF. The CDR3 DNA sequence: TGTGCCAGCAGCCCCCCTCCTGGAGCTACCGGGGAGCTGTTTTTT.

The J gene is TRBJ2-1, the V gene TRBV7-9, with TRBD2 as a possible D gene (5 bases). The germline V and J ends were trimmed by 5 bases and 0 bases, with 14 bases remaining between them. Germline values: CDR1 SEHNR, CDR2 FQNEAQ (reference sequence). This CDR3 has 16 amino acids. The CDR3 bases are TGTGCCAGCAGCCCCCGAGGGTCCAGCTCCTACAATGAGCAGTTCTTC. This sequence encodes CASSPRGSSSYNEQFF. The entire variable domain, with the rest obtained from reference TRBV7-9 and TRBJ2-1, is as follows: DTGVSQNPRHKITKRGQNVTFRCDPISEHNRLYWYRQTLGQGPEFLTYFQNEAQLEKSRLLSDRFSAERPKGSFSTLEIQRTEQGDSAMYLCASSPRGSSSYNEQFFGPGTRLTVL.

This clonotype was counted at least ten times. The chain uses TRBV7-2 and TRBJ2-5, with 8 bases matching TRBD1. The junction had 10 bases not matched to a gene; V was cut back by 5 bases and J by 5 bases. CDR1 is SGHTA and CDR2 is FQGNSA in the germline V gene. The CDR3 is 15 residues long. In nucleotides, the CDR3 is TGTGCCAGCAGCGCCCCGGACAGGGCGGGGGAGACCCAGTACTTC. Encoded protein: CASSAPDRAGETQYF.